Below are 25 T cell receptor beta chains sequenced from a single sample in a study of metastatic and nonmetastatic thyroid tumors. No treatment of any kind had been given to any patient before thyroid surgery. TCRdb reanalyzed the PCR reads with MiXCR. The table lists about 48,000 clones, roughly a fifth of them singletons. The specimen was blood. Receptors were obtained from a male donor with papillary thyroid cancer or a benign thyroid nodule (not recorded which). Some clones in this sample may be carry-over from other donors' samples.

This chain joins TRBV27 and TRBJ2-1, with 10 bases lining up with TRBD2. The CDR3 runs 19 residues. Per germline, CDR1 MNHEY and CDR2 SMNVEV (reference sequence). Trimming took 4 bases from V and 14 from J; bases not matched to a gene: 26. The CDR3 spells CASSSYWENEVLAGASKFF. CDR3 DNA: TGTGCCAGCAGTTCTTATTGGGAAAACGAGGTGCTAGCGGGAGCAAGTAAGTTCTTC.

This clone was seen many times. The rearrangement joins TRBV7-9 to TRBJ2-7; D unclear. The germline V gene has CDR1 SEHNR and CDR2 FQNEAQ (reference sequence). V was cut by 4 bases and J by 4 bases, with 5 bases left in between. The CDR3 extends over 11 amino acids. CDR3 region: CASSSNYEQYF. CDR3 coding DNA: TGTGCCAGCAGCTCTAATTACGAGCAGTACTTC.

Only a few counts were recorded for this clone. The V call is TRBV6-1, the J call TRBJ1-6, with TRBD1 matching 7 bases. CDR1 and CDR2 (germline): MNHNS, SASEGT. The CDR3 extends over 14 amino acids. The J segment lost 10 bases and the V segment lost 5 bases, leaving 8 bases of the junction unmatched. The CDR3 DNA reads TGTGCCAGCAGTCCGAACGAAGGGGGCTCACCCCTCCACTTT. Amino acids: CASSPNEGGSPLHF.

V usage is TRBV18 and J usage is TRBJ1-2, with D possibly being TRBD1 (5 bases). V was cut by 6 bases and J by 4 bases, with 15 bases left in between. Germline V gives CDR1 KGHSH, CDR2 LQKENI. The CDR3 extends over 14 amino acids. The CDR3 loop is CASSRAEGPYGYTF. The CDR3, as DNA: TGTGCCAGCTCCCGGGCTGAGGGGCCCTATGGCTACACCTTC.

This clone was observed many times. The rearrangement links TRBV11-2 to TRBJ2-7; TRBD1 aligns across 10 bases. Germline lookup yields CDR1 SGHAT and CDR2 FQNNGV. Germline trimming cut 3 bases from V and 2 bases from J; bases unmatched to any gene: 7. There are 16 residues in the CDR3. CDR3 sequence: CASSFGIGTGAYEQYF. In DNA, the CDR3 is TGTGCCAGCAGCTTTGGGATCGGGACAGGGGCCTACGAGCAGTACTTC.

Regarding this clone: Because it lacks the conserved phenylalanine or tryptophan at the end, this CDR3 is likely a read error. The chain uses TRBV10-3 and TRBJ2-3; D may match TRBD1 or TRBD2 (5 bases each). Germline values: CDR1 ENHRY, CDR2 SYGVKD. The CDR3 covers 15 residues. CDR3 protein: CAISEPGRTTDTQYL. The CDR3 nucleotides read TGTGCCATAAGTGAGCCGGGACGCACCACAGATACGCAGTATCTT.

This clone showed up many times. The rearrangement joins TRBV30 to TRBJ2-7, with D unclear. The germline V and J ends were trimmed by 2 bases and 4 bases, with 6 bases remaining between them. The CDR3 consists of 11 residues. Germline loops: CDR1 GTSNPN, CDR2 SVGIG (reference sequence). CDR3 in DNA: TGTGCCTGGAGTTTGGGGTACGAGCAGTACTTC. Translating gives CAWSLGYEQYF.

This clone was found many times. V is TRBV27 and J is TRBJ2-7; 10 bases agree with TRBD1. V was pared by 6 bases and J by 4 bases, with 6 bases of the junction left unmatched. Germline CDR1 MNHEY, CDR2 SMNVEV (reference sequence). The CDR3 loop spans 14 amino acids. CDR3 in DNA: TGTGCCAGCAGGTCCCGGGACAGGGGATACGAGCAGTACTTC. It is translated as CASRSRDRGYEQYF.

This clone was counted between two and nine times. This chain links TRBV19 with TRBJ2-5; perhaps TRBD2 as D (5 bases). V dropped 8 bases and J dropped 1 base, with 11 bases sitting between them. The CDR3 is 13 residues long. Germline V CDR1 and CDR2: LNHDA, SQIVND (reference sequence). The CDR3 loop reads CASSSGIQETQYF. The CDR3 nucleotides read TGTGCCAGTTCATCCGGGATCCAAGAGACCCAGTACTTC. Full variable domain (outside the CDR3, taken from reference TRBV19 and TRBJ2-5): DGGITQSPKYLFRKEGQNVTLSCEQNLNHDAMYWYRQDPGQGLRLIYYSQIVNDFQKGDIAEGYSVSREKKESFPLTVTSAQKNPTAFYLCASSSGIQETQYFGPGTRLLVL.

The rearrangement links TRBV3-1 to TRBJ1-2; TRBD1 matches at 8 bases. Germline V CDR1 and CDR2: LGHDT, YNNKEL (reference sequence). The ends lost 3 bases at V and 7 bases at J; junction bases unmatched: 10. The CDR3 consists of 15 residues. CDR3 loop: CASSHQEGDRGGYTF. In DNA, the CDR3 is TGTGCCAGCAGCCATCAAGAGGGAGACAGGGGTGGCTACACCTTC. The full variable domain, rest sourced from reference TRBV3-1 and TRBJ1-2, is DTAVSQTPKYLVTQMGNDKSIKCEQNLGHDTMYWYKQDSKKFLKIMFSYNNKELIINETVPNRFSPKSPDKAHLNLHINSLELGDSAVYFCASSHQEGDRGGYTFGSGTRLTVV.

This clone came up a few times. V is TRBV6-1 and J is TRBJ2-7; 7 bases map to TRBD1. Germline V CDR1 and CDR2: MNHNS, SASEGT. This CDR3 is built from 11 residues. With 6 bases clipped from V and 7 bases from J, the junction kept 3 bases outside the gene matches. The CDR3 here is CASRTGVEQYF. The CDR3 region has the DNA TGTGCCAGCAGAACAGGGGTGGAGCAGTACTTC.

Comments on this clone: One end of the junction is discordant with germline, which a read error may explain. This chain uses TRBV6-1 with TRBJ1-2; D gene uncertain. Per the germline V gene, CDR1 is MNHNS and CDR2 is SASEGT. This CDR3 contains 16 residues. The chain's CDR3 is CAISFMTADQSYGYTF. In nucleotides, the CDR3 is TGTGCCATCAGTTTCATGACGGCAGACCAAAGCTATGGCTACACCTTC.

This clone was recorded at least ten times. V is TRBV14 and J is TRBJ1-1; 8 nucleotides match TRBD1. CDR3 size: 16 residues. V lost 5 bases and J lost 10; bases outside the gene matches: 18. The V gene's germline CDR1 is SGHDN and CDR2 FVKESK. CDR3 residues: CASSKKIGQGENPAFF. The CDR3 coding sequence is TGTGCCAGCAGCAAAAAAATTGGACAGGGAGAAAACCCAGCTTTCTTT. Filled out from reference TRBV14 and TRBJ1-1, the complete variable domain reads EAGVTQFPSHSVIEKGQTVTLRCDPISGHDNLYWYRRVMGKEIKFLLHFVKESKQDESGMPNNRFLAERTGGTYSTLKVQPAELEDSGVYFCASSKKIGQGENPAFFGQGTRLTVV.

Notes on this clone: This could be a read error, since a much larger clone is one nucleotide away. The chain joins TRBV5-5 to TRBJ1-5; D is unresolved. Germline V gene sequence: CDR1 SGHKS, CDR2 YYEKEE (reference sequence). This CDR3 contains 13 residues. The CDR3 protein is CSSSLAVHQPQHF. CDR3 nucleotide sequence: TGTTCCAGCAGCTTGGCTGTTCATCAGCCCCAGCATTTT.

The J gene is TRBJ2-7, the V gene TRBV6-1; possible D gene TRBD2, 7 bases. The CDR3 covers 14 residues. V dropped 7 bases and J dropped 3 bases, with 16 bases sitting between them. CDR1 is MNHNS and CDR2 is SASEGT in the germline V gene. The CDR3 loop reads CASMGGQSYYEQYF. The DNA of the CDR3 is TGTGCCAGCATGGGGGGGCAGTCTTACTACGAGCAGTACTTC.

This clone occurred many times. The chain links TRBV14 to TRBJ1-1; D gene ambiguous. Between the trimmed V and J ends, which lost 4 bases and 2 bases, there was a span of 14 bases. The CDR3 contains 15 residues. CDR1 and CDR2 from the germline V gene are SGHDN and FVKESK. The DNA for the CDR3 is TGTGCCAGCAGCCGCCTCACCGGGTCAAACACTGAAGCTTTCTTT. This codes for CASSRLTGSNTEAFF.

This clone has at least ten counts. In DNA, the CDR3 is TGTGCCAGCAGCTCTGTTTTCGGCTACACCTTC. Its protein is CASSSVFGYTF. The chain is built from TRBV11-2 and TRBJ1-2; D ambiguous. This CDR3 region has 11 residues. CDR1 is SGHAT and CDR2 is FQNNGV in the germline V gene. The germline V and J ends were trimmed by 4 bases and 8 bases, with 8 bases remaining between them.

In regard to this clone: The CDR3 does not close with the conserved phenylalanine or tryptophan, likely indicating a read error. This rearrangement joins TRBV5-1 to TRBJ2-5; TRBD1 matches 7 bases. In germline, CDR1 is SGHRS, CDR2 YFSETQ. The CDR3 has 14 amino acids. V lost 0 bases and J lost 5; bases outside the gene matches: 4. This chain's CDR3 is CASSLEGGAETQYL. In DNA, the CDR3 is TGCGCCAGCAGCTTGGAAGGGGGCGCGGAGACCCAGTACCTC.

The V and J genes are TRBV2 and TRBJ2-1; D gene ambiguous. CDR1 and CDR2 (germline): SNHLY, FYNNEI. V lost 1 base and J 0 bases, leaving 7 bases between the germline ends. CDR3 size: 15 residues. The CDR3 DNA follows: TGTGCCAGCAGTGAAGACCTTTACTCCTACAATGAGCAGTTCTTC. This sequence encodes CASSEDLYSYNEQFF.

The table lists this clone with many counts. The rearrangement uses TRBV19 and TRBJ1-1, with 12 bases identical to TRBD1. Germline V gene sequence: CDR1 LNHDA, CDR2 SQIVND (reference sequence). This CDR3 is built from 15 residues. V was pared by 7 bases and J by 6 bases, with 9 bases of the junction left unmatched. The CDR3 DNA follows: TGTGCCAGTATGGTCCTCGGGACAGGGGGCCCTGAAGCTTTCTTT. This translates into CASMVLGTGGPEAFF.

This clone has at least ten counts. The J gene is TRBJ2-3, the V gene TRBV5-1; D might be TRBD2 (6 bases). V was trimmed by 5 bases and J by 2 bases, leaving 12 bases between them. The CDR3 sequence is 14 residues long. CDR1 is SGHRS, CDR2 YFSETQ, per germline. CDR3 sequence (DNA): TGCGCCAGCAGTCTTAGCGGACCCACAGATACGCAGTATTTT. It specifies CASSLSGPTDTQYF.

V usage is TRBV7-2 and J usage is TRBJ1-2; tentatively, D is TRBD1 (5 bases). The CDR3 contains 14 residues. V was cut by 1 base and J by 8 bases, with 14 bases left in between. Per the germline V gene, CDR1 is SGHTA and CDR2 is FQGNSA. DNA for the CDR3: TGTGCCAGCAGCTTAGTGACAGTATTGGGAGGCTACACCTTC. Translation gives CASSLVTVLGGYTF.

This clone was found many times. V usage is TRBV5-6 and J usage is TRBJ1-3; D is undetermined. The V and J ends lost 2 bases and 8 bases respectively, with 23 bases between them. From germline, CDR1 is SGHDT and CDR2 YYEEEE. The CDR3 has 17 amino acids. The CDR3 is CASSFTEGLVLSDTIYF. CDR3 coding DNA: TGTGCCAGCAGCTTTACCGAGGGCCTAGTCCTGTCGGACACCATATATTTT.

The CDR3 sequence: CSARGDKRRVGEQFF. The CDR3 DNA reads as TGCAGTGCTAGAGGGGACAAGCGGCGAGTCGGGGAGCAGTTCTTC. The chain has TRBV20-1 and TRBJ2-1; D might be TRBD1 (6 bases). V was trimmed by 1 base and J by 10 bases, leaving 20 bases between them. CDR1 and CDR2 (germline): DFQATT, SNEGSKA (reference sequence). The CDR3 sequence is 15 residues long.

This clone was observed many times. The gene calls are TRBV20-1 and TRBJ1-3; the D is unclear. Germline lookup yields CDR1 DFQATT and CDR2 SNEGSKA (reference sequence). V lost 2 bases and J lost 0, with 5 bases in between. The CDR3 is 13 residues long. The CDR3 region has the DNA TGCAGTGCTAGACAGAGCTCTGGAAACACCATATATTTT. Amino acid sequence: CSARQSSGNTIYF.